This entry lists 28 T cell receptor beta chains sequenced from one sample in a study of OX40 agonist ivuxolimab in advanced cancers. TCRdb keeps only in-frame clones here, not all; method: immunoSEQ multiplex PCR. Among tens of thousands of clones, around four fifths were seen once, and the ten largest hold around 2%. This specimen was CD4+ or CD8+ T cells sorted from blood, taken in a trial of the OX40 agonist ivuxolimab. Every receptor here comes from an adult with an advanced solid tumor such as melanoma, head and neck, liver or kidney cancer.

This chain connects TRBV6-5 to TRBJ1-1, with D uncertain. This CDR3 is built from 14 residues. Between the trimmed V and J ends, which lost 2 bases and 0 bases, there was a span of 7 bases. Germline lookup yields CDR1 MNHEY and CDR2 SVGAGI. The CDR3 spells CASSYRRMNTEAFF. For the CDR3, the DNA is TGTGCCAGCAGTTACAGACGCATGAACACTGAAGCTTTCTTT.

V and J are TRBV4-3 and TRBJ1-1; no reliable D call. V was cut by 1 base and J by 8 bases, with 23 bases left in between. Germline lookup yields CDR1 LGHNA and CDR2 YSLEER. The CDR3 has 17 amino acids. The DNA of the CDR3 is TGCGCCAGCAGCCAAGGTGCCGCGGCGCGGCCAGATGAAGAAGCTTTCTTT. Amino acids: CASSQGAAARPDEEAFF.

Points on this clone: This could be a read error, since a much larger clone is one nucleotide away. The sample holds other DNA sequences that translate to the same CDR3. CDR3 bases: TGCGCCAGCAGCCAAGGAACTAGCGGGAGCCTAGACCGAGAGACCCAGTACTTC. This gives the protein CASSQGTSGSLDRETQYF. J is TRBJ2-5 and V is TRBV4-1, with TRBD2 matching over 11 bases. This CDR3 has 18 amino acids. Germline loops: CDR1 MGHRA, CDR2 YSYEKL. Unmatched junction bases numbered 11, after V lost 1 base and J lost 4 bases.

The chain recombines TRBV5-1 with TRBJ2-2; possibly TRBD1 or TRBD2 for D (5 bases each). The CDR3 loop spans 14 amino acids. V lost 7 bases and J lost 1, with 11 bases in between. CDR1 is SGHRS, CDR2 YFSETQ, per germline. The CDR3 DNA reads TGCGCCAGCCACCCGGGGCAGAACACCGGGGAGCTGTTTTTT. This sequence encodes CASHPGQNTGELFF.

By sample share, this clone is medium-sized. V gene TRBV5-4 combines with J gene TRBJ2-7; D is ambiguous. This CDR3 has 12 residues. Per germline, CDR1 SGHNT and CDR2 YYREEE (reference sequence). V was pared by 2 bases and J by 3 bases, with 6 bases between. CDR3 coding DNA: TGTGCCAGCAGCTTAATAGGCTACGAGCAGTACTTC. This sequence encodes CASSLIGYEQYF.

This chain joins TRBV7-9 and TRBJ2-3, with 13 positions matching TRBD2. Germline V CDR1 and CDR2: SEHNR, FQNEAQ (reference sequence). The CDR3 consists of 16 residues. With V trimmed by 6 bases and J by 2 bases, 5 bases remained unmatched. The CDR3 sequence: CASRETSGGYTDTQYF. In nucleotides, the CDR3 is TGTGCCAGCAGGGAGACTAGCGGGGGGTACACAGATACGCAGTATTTT.

This chain uses TRBV10-3 with TRBJ1-1; 8 positions agree with TRBD1. The trim removed 7 bases at V and 0 bases at J, leaving 4 bases unmatched. CDR3 length equals 14 residues. Germline CDR1 ENHRY, CDR2 SYGVKD. The CDR3 loop reads CAITRDRLNTEAFF. In DNA form, the CDR3 reads TGTGCCATCACCAGGGACAGGCTGAACACTGAAGCTTTCTTT.

The gene calls are TRBV7-2 and TRBJ1-3; no clear D. The CDR3 sequence is 13 residues long. The germline V gene encodes CDR1 SGHTA and CDR2 FQGNSA. The germline V and J ends were trimmed by 2 bases and 4 bases, with 6 bases remaining between them. CDR3 amino acids: CASSLKGGNTIYF. CDR3 in DNA: TGTGCCAGCAGCTTAAAAGGCGGAAACACCATATATTTT.

V gene TRBV2 combines with J gene TRBJ2-7; D is possibly TRBD2 (6 bases). V was trimmed by 8 bases and J by 0 bases, leaving 11 bases between them. Per germline, CDR1 SNHLY and CDR2 FYNNEI. CDR3 length equals 13 residues. DNA of the CDR3: TGTGCCAGCTCGGGGGATTACTCCTACGAGCAGTACTTC. Amino acids: CASSGDYSYEQYF.

The sample holds one count of this clone. The V call is TRBV15, the J call TRBJ1-1, with D unresolved. The ends were cut back, 3 bases at V and 0 bases at J, with 26 bases in the middle. Germline values: CDR1 LNHNV, CDR2 YYDKDF (reference sequence). This CDR3 comprises 20 residues. CDR3 sequence reads: CATSRPRGNRRILMNTEAFF. In DNA form, the CDR3 reads TGTGCCACCAGCAGGCCTAGAGGGAATCGGCGCATCCTCATGAACACTGAAGCTTTCTTT.

The CDR3 DNA is TGTGCCACCAGCACCGGACAGGCCGACTACGAGCAGTACTTC. Translation gives CATSTGQADYEQYF. This rearrangement joins TRBV15 to TRBJ2-7; 7 bases are a match to TRBD1. CDR1 is LNHNV and CDR2 is YYDKDF in the germline V gene (reference sequence). This CDR3 contains 14 residues. With 4 bases clipped from V and 3 bases from J, the junction kept 6 bases outside the gene matches.

The chain employs TRBV29-1 and TRBJ1-1; D gene ambiguous. The CDR3 has 11 residues. Trimming took 6 bases from V and 6 from J, leaving 11 bases between them. From germline, CDR1 is SQVTM and CDR2 ANQGSEA. CDR3 bases: TGCAGCGTCGCCGAAATCGCTGAAGCTTTCTTT. It specifies CSVAEIAEAFF.

The V gene is TRBV30, the J gene TRBJ1-6; perhaps TRBD1 as D (5 bases). Trimming pared 4 bases from V and 9 bases from J, leaving 13 bases between. Germline V gene sequence: CDR1 GTSNPN, CDR2 SVGIG (reference sequence). The length of the CDR3 is 13 residues. The chain's CDR3 is CAWTAGGGSPLHF. The CDR3 region has the DNA TGTGCCTGGACAGCCGGGGGGGGTTCACCCCTCCACTTT.

Only a few counts were recorded for this clone. The CDR3, as DNA: TGTGCCAGCAGCTCAGCCCTAAGTGCGAACACCGGGGAGCTGTTTTTT. Its protein product is CASSSALSANTGELFF. This chain connects TRBV9 to TRBJ2-2, with D unclear. The CDR3 loop spans 16 amino acids. CDR1 and CDR2 (germline): SGDLS, YYNGEE. The germline V and J ends were trimmed by 4 bases and 0 bases, with 13 bases remaining between them.

The chain links TRBV7-9 to TRBJ2-3; the match to TRBD2 covers 14 bases. The CDR3 is 19 amino acids. V gave up 1 base and J gave up 8 bases; unmatched junction bases: 14. Germline CDR1 reads SEHNR; CDR2 reads FQNEAQ (reference sequence). Here the CDR3 DNA reads TGTGCCAGCAGCTTAGTATCCGGACTGACTAGCGGGAGGGCAGGTACGCAGTATTTT. Translating gives CASSLVSGLTSGRAGTQYF. Full variable domain (outside the CDR3, taken from reference TRBV7-9 and TRBJ2-3): DTGVSQNPRHKITKRGQNVTFRCDPISEHNRLYWYRQTLGQGPEFLTYFQNEAQLEKSRLLSDRFSAERPKGSFSTLEIQRTEQGDSAMYLCASSLVSGLTSGRAGTQYFGPGTRLTVL.

The chain recombines TRBV27 with TRBJ2-2; D remains unclear. Per the germline V gene, CDR1 is MNHEY and CDR2 is SMNVEV (reference sequence). Trimming stripped 2 bases from V and 5 bases from J, with 9 bases between. CDR3 size: 14 residues. The CDR3 coding sequence is TGTGCCAGCAGTTTAGGGCAGAGGACCGGGGAGCTGTTTTTT. This encodes CASSLGQRTGELFF.

This chain links TRBV18 with TRBJ2-2; tentatively, D is TRBD1 (5 bases). Trimming removed 3 bases at V and 1 base at J, with 12 bases between. CDR1 is KGHSH and CDR2 is LQKENI in the germline V gene. The CDR3 consists of 16 residues. The CDR3 DNA follows: TGTGCCAGCTCACCCGTGGTGCAGGGGAACACCGGGGAGCTGTTTTTT. It yields the protein CASSPVVQGNTGELFF.

This sequence joins TRBV6-6 and TRBJ1-6, with 7 nucleotides matching TRBD1. Germline-derived CDR1 and CDR2 are MNHNY and SVGAGI (reference sequence). There are 13 residues in the CDR3. The V gene end was trimmed by 4 bases and the J gene end by 8 bases; junction bases not matched to a gene: 2. For the CDR3, the DNA is TGTGCCAGCAGTTTCGACAGGGATTCACCCCTCCACTTT. Residues: CASSFDRDSPLHF.

The V call is TRBV5-6, the J call TRBJ1-3; no clear D. V lost 4 bases and J lost 4, with 6 bases in between. The CDR3 extends over 12 amino acids. From germline, CDR1 is SGHDT and CDR2 YYEEEE. The DNA for the CDR3 is TGTGCCAGCAGCCGAGGGGGAAACACCATATATTTT. Translated: CASSRGGNTIYF.

This chain joins TRBV6-5 and TRBJ2-7; possibly TRBD2 for D (5 bases). This CDR3 comprises 14 residues. V was trimmed by 8 bases and J by 4 bases, leaving 18 bases between them. CDR1 is MNHEY, CDR2 SVGAGI, per germline. Written as DNA, the CDR3 is TGTGCCAGCGGGGTTGGAGGACTCCCATACGAGCAGTACTTC. Translation: CASGVGGLPYEQYF.

V gene TRBV11-2 combines with J gene TRBJ2-5; 8 nucleotides agree with TRBD1. V was pared by 0 bases and J by 7 bases, with 4 bases of the junction left unmatched. Germline loops: CDR1 SGHAT, CDR2 FQNNGV. CDR3 length equals 14 residues. The CDR3 sequence is CASSLDSTGGTQYF. The CDR3 DNA reads TGTGCCAGCAGCTTAGATAGTACAGGGGGGACCCAGTACTTC. The full variable domain, its missing parts supplied by reference TRBV11-2 and TRBJ2-5, is EAGVAQSPRYKIIEKRQSVAFWCNPISGHATLYWYQQILGQGPKLLIQFQNNGVVDDSQLPKDRFSAERLKGVDSTLKIQPAKLEDSAVYLCASSLDSTGGTQYFGPGTRLLVL.

V and J are TRBV5-1 and TRBJ1-1, with 11 bases aligning to TRBD1. The CDR3 totals 15 residues. The germline CDR1 and CDR2 sequences are SGHRS and YFSETQ. J gave up 7 bases and V 4 bases, and 9 bases lay outside the gene matches. CDR3 protein: CASSRRTGGENEAFF. In DNA, the CDR3 is TGCGCCAGCAGCCGGCGGACAGGGGGCGAAAATGAAGCTTTCTTT.

The chain employs TRBV6-6 and TRBJ2-1; 9 nucleotides align to TRBD2. There are 14 residues in the CDR3. The V gene's germline CDR1 is MNHNY and CDR2 SVGAGI (reference sequence). Trimming at V came to 6 bases and at J to 4 bases, leaving 4 bases not matched to a gene. CDR3 amino acids: CASSASGAYNEQFF. The CDR3 nucleotides read TGTGCCAGCAGCGCTAGCGGGGCTTACAATGAGCAGTTCTTC.

This clone was picked up one time. J is TRBJ1-1 and V is TRBV19; D call uncertain. Between the trimmed V and J ends, which lost 1 base and 5 bases, there was a span of 8 bases. This CDR3 contains 13 residues. CDR1 and CDR2 from the germline V gene are LNHDA and SQIVND (reference sequence). The CDR3 loop reads CASSIAGRTEAFF. For the CDR3, the DNA is TGTGCCAGTAGTATAGCGGGGAGGACTGAAGCTTTCTTT.

This chain joins TRBV6-5 and TRBJ1-1; D unresolved. This CDR3 has 14 residues. V lost 2 bases and J lost 1, with 8 bases in between. Germline V gene sequence: CDR1 MNHEY, CDR2 SVGAGI. The CDR3 here is CASSYELRNTEAFF. The CDR3 nucleotides are TGTGCCAGCAGTTACGAACTGAGGAACACTGAAGCTTTCTTT.

The rearrangement uses TRBV6-1 and TRBJ2-1; 9 bases match TRBD1. This CDR3 is built from 15 residues. The V gene's germline CDR1 is MNHNS and CDR2 SASEGT. Losses at the gene ends were 5 bases for V and 7 bases for J; bases not matched to a gene: 9. CDR3 sequence (DNA): TGTGCCAGCAGTCCACAGGGGGCTTCTGTGAATGAGCAGTTCTTC. It is translated as CASSPQGASVNEQFF.

This chain joins TRBV18 and TRBJ2-5, with D possibly TRBD2 on 6 matching bases. This CDR3 spans 16 amino acids. Per the germline V gene, CDR1 is KGHSH and CDR2 is LQKENI. Trimming left V 3 bases short and J 5 bases short, with 19 bases between. The DNA for the CDR3 is TGTGCCAGCTCACCTGCCGGGGGAGCAGGGTCGGAGACCCAGTACTTC. Translated: CASSPAGGAGSETQYF.

The table lists this clone with a count of one. The chain couples TRBV11-3 to TRBJ2-1, with D unclear. V lost 9 bases, J lost 4 bases, and 4 bases lay in between. This CDR3 has 10 amino acids. Germline assignment: CDR1 SGHNT and CDR2 YENEEA. The CDR3 sequence: CASWYNEQFF. In DNA, the CDR3 is TGTGCCAGTTGGTACAATGAGCAGTTCTTC.